This TCR beta chain was identified in a study of cytomegalovirus exposure and HLA in healthy donors. General study findings and limits: Later on, an analysis showed TCR association rates differing by HLA locus, with DRB1 the most and HLA-C the fewest. Common viral pathogens seemed to be connected with several of the most significant clusters, according to a later analysis.

In the case of this clone: Antigen specificity is unknown.

The V and J ends lost 5 bases and 4 bases, in that order; junction bases with no gene match: 3. This CDR3 is built from 12 residues. CDR1 and CDR2 from the germline V gene are SGHRS and YFSETQ. In the PCR, 60 Vbeta and 13 Jbeta primers were used. Sequencing used immunoSEQ multiplex PCR; TCRdb keeps in-frame clones, though not all of them. The sample lists 150,000 to 200,000 clones, roughly 87% seen once, with less than 0.3% in the top ten. Healthy bone marrow donors made up the donors. The V call is TRBV5-1, the J call TRBJ2-7; 7 bases are a match to TRBD1. What was sequenced was PBMCs. The TCR was taken from a girl under two years old in good health and CMV-seronegative. CDR3 protein: CASRRDSYEQYF. In nucleotides, the CDR3 is TGCGCCAGCAGGAGGGACAGTTACGAGCAGTACTTC.